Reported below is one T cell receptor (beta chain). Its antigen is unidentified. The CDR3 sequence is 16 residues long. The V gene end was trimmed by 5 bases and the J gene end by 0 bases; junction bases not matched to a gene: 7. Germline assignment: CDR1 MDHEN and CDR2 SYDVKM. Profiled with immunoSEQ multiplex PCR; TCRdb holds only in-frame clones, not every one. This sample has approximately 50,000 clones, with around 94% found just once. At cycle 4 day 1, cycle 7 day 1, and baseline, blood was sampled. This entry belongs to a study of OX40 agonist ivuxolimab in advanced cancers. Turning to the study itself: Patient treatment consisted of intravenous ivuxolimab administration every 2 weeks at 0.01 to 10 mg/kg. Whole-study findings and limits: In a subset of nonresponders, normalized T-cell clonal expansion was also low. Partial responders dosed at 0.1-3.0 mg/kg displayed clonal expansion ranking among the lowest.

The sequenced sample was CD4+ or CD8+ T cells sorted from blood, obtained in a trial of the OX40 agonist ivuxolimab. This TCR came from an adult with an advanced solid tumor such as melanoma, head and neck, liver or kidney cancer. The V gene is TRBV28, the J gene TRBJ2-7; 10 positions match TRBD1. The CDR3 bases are TGTGCCAGCAGTCTGGACAGGGGGGGTAGCTCCTACGAGCAGTACTTC. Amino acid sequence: CASSLDRGGSSYEQYF.